The source of this T cell receptor beta chain is a study of shared clonotypes between healthy human individuals. The material for each subset, its genomic DNA, was split evenly across several immunoSEQ plates. Method: immunoSEQ multiplex PCR; TCRdb's copy keeps in-frame clones and lacks some. Seen here are around 2,000,000 clones, around 93% observed once, and the top ten hold 1.7%. The naive CD8 fraction comprised CD45RO-negative cells positively selected for CCR7 and excluded terminally differentiated effector memory CD45RA+ cells. The V gene lost 1 base and the J gene lost 8 bases, with 8 bases spanning the gap. CDR1 is SEHNR and CDR2 is FQNEAQ in the germline V gene (reference sequence). The CDR3 is 13 residues long.

Material for sequencing was naive CD8+ T cells from PBMCs. The rearrangement joins TRBV7-9 to TRBJ1-4; unclear D gene. The clonotype originates from a man aged 18 to 35 in good health. Some clones in this sample may be carry-over from other donors' samples. The CDR3 spells CASSLVRGEKLFF. DNA for the CDR3: TGTGCCAGCAGCTTAGTTCGAGGGGAAAAACTGTTTTTT.